This T cell receptor beta chain was identified during a study of T-cell reconstitution after alpha-beta-depleted transplantation in children. General study points: Newly produced T cells mostly accounted for T-cell counts and diversity one year post-transplant. For some patients, TCRbeta diversity was high at day 60 because of recipient T cells and thymic progenitors that survived. Several hundred expanded graft clones reportedly gave rise to the alpha-beta T cells present about two months after transplant.

Germline-derived CDR1 and CDR2 are SGHTA and FQGNSA. The CDR3 runs to 12 residues. The V end was cut by 2 bases, the J end by 10 bases, with 9 bases between. Unique molecular identifiers were built into the TCRbeta library. One entry per CDR3 protein, called by TCRdb with MiXCR from the PCR reads. The sample shows 530,000 or so distinct CDR3 sequences, over 20% of them seen only once. To note about this clonotype: Its antigen is unidentified.

Here the sequenced sample was PBMCs, taken before TCRalphabeta/CD19-depleted stem cell transplant. The chain is built from TRBV7-2 and TRBJ2-1, with D unclear. The source of this sequence is a boy younger than two with Wiskott-Aldrich syndrome, due to receive a stem cell transplant. The CDR3 here is CASSLYSREQFF. CDR3 DNA: TGTGCCAGCAGCTTATATTCTAGGGAGCAGTTCTTC. Full variable domain (remainder filled in from reference TRBV7-2 and TRBJ2-1): GAGVSQSPSNKVTEKGKDVELRCDPISGHTALYWYRQSLGQGLEFLIYFQGNSAPDKSGLPSDRFSAERTGGSVSTLTIQRTQQEDSAVYLCASSLYSREQFFGPGTRLTVL.